This T cell receptor (beta chain) originates from a study of Ad26.COV2.S vaccination and SARS-CoV-2 variants. Study at large: Intramuscular Ad26.COV2.S at 5x10^10 or 1x10^11 viral particles.

Using immunoSEQ multiplex PCR, the repertoire was profiled, and TCRdb retains in-frame clones only, with some absent. The sample has around 350,000 clones, roughly 84% seen once. The treatment denotes: approximately 18 received Ad26.COV2.S at low or high dose, single or two shots; 5 received placebo; per-sample allocation not given. It was on day 63 after the first vaccine or placebo injection that samples were taken. The sequence came from a person between 18 and 60 years old who received the Ad26.COV2.S COVID-19 vaccine or a placebo. Source: peripheral blood, taken in a trial of Ad26.COV2.S vaccine versus placebo.

CDR3 residues: CASHRWGGQANTGELFF. The CDR3 DNA is TGTGCCAGCCACCGGTGGGGTGGACAGGCGAACACCGGGGAGCTGTTTTTT. The chain links TRBV28 to TRBJ2-2; 7 bases map to TRBD1. There are 17 residues in the CDR3. Germline CDR1 reads MDHEN; CDR2 reads SYDVKM. The J segment lost 0 bases and the V segment lost 8 bases, leaving 12 bases of the junction unmatched.